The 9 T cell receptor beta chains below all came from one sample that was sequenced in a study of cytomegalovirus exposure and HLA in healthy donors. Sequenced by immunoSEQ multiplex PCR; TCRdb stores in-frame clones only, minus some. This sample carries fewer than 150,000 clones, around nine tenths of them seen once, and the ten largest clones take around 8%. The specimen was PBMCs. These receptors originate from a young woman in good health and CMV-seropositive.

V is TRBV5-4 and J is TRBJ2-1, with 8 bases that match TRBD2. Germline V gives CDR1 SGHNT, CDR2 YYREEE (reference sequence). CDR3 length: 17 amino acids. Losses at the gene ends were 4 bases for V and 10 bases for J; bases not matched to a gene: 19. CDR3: CASSPPGSGTLKGEQFF. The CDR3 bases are TGTGCCAGCAGCCCCCCAGGTAGCGGGACTCTCAAGGGGGAGCAGTTCTTC.

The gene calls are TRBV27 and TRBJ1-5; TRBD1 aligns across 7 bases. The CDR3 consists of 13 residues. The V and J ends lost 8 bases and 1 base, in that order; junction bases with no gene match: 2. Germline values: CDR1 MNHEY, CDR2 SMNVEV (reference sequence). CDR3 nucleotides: TGTGCCAGCTTGGGACAGAGCAATCAGCCCCAGCATTTT. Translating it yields CASLGQSNQPQHF.

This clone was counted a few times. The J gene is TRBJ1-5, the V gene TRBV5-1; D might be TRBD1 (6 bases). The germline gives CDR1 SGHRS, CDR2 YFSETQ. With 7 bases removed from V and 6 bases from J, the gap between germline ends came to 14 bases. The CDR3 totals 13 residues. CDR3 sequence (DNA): TGCGCCAGCTCCTCACAGGGCGGTCAGCCCCAGCATTTT. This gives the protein CASSSQGGQPQHF.

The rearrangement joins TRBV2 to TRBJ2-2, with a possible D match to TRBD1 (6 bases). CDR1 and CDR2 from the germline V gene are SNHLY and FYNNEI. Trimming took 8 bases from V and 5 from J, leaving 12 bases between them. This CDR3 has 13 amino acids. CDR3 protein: CASYSGETGELFF. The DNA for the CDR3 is TGTGCCAGCTACTCAGGGGAAACCGGGGAGCTGTTTTTT.

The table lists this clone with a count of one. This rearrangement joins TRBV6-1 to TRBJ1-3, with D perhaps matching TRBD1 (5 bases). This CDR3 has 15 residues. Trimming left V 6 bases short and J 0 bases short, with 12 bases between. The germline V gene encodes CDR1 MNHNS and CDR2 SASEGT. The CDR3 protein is CASRRGLVSGNTIYF. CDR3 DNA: TGTGCCAGCAGGCGGGGACTCGTCTCTGGAAACACCATATATTTT.

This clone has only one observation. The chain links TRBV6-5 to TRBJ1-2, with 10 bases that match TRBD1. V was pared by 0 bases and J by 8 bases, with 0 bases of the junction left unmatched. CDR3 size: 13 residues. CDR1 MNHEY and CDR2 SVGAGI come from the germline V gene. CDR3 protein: CASSYSTGGGYTF. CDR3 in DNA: TGTGCCAGCAGTTACTCGACAGGGGGCGGCTACACCTTC.

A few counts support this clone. CDR3 loop: CASSPGTQAPQHF. CDR3 bases: TGTGCCAGCTCACCAGGAACCCAGGCGCCCCAGCATTTT. The chain joins TRBV18 to TRBJ1-5; D unresolved. There are 13 residues in the CDR3. V dropped 2 bases and J dropped 9 bases, with 11 bases sitting between them. Per germline, CDR1 KGHSH and CDR2 LQKENI.

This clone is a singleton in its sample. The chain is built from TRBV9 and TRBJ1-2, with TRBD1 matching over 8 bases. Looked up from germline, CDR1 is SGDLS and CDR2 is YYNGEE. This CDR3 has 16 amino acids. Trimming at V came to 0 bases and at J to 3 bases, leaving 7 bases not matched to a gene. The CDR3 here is CASSVGKRTGYYGYTF. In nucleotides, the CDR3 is TGTGCCAGCAGCGTAGGAAAGCGGACAGGGTACTATGGCTACACCTTC.

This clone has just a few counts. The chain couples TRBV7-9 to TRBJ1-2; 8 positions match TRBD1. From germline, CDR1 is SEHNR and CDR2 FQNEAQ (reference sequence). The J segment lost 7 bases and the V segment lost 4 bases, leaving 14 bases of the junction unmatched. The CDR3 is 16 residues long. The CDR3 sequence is CASSYSAIGQGGGYTF. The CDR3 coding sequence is TGTGCCAGCAGCTACTCTGCGATCGGACAGGGCGGTGGCTACACCTTC.